This note documents a single T cell receptor (beta chain) sequence. The data are from a study of blood T cell repertoires in COVID-19. Across the whole study: COVID-19 samples from acute and convalescent phases originated in the United States, Italy and Spain. PBMCs, B-cell-depleted T cells, or T cells were the source of the cDNA or gDNA that made up the material.

The CDR3 spans 13 residues. Trimming shortened V by 3 bases and J by 3 bases, and 12 bases separated the two germline ends. Germline loops: CDR1 DFQATT, CDR2 SNEGSKA (reference sequence). In the original processing: Estimation of nucleated cell counts relied on the amplification of reference gene primers. Produced via immunoSEQ multiplex PCR; TCRdb's table is partial and in-frame only. The V and J calls and clone size come from that table; D and trimming were worked out from the DNA. This sample has 45,000 to 55,000 clones; 84% occur once, and the top ten carry around 1.5%. Material for sequencing was peripheral blood. This chain connects TRBV20-1 to TRBJ2-7; possibly TRBD1 for D (5 bases). The sequence came from a man aged 45-65 years with acute or convalescent COVID-19. The CDR3 bases are TGCAGTGCTAGTCTCAGGGCGAACTACGAGCAGTACTTC. Residues: CSASLRANYEQYF.